These 11 T cell receptor beta chains share one sample of origin, sequenced in a study of blood T cell repertoires in COVID-19. Profiled with immunoSEQ multiplex PCR; TCRdb holds only in-frame clones, not every one. The sample shows some 300,000 clones, just under 90% of them seen only once. Source material: peripheral blood. The receptor source for this set is a woman aged 45-60 years with COVID-19, enrolled during active disease.

The chain joins TRBV6-5 to TRBJ1-6, with 8 bases aligning to TRBD1. The CDR3 covers 15 residues. Trimming removed 6 bases from V and 10 bases from J; junction bases left unmatched: 11. Per germline, CDR1 MNHEY and CDR2 SVGAGI. This chain's CDR3 is CASSLGQGYRSPLHF. DNA of the CDR3: TGTGCCAGCAGCCTCGGACAGGGTTATAGATCACCCCTCCACTTT.

The rearrangement uses TRBV7-2 and TRBJ2-1; 8 bases are a match to TRBD2. This CDR3 contains 18 residues. The germline gives CDR1 SGHTA, CDR2 FQGNSA. The ends lost 1 base at V and 6 bases at J; junction bases unmatched: 14. The CDR3 DNA is TGTGCCAGCAGCTTAGTGTATGCCCGACTAGCGTTTACCAATGAGCAGTTCTTC. It specifies CASSLVYARLAFTNEQFF. The complete variable domain, with remaining parts taken from reference TRBV7-2 and TRBJ2-1, reads GAGVSQSPSNKVTEKGKDVELRCDPISGHTALYWYRQSLGQGLEFLIYFQGNSAPDKSGLPSDRFSAERTGGSVSTLTIQRTQQEDSAVYLCASSLVYARLAFTNEQFFGPGTRLTVL.

V gene TRBV27 combines with J gene TRBJ1-1; tentative D call: TRBD1 (6 bases). This CDR3 is built from 16 residues. The V gene lost 1 base and the J gene lost 4 bases, with 16 bases spanning the gap. Germline CDR1 is MNHEY and CDR2 is SMNVEV (reference sequence). DNA for the CDR3: TGTGCCAGCAGTTTATTGGGGGCGCTGGTGGGCACTGAAGCTTTCTTT. It codes for CASSLLGALVGTEAFF.

This clone showed up just once. The J gene is TRBJ1-3, the V gene TRBV4-3; tentative D call: TRBD1 (6 bases). The length of the CDR3 is 15 residues. Germline values: CDR1 LGHNA, CDR2 YSLEER. V lost 2 bases, J lost 0 bases, and 8 bases lay in between. The CDR3 loop reads CASSQQQGSGNTIYF. The CDR3 bases are TGCGCCAGCAGCCAACAACAGGGCTCTGGAAACACCATATATTTT.

This chain links TRBV30 with TRBJ1-4; 7 bases match TRBD1. The ends lost 5 bases at V and 5 bases at J; junction bases unmatched: 8. The CDR3 runs to 14 residues. Germline V lookup: CDR1 GTSNPN, CDR2 SVGIG (reference sequence). CDR3 sequence (DNA): TGTGCCTGGTCCACAGGGGCCCTCAATGAAAAACTGTTTTTT. This codes for CAWSTGALNEKLFF.

This chain uses TRBV6-6 with TRBJ2-1, with 9 bases matching TRBD1. Germline CDR1 MNHNY, CDR2 SVGAGI (reference sequence). V trimming: 5 bases; J trimming: 8 bases; junction bases outside the gene matches: 10. The CDR3 has 15 residues. The CDR3 spells CASSEGQGYLYEQFF. CDR3 nucleotides: TGTGCCAGCAGTGAGGGACAGGGCTATTTATATGAGCAGTTCTTC.

The chain is built from TRBV5-5 and TRBJ2-5, with 11 bases lining up with TRBD2. The CDR3 covers 17 residues. V was pared by 4 bases and J by 5 bases, with 13 bases of the junction left unmatched. Germline CDR1 SGHKS, CDR2 YYEKEE (reference sequence). CDR3 coding DNA: TGTGCCAGCAGCCCTGGGACTAGCGGAAACTTAGGGGAGACCCAGTACTTC. Protein: CASSPGTSGNLGETQYF.

The chain combines TRBV29-1 with TRBJ2-3; 7 bases are shared with TRBD2. The length of the CDR3 is 14 residues. The junction had 10 bases not matched to a gene; V was cut back by 6 bases and J by 4 bases. CDR1 and CDR2 from the germline V gene are SQVTM and ANQGSEA. The chain's CDR3 is CSVGSGNFPDTQYF. CDR3 in DNA: TGCAGCGTCGGAAGCGGGAACTTTCCAGATACGCAGTATTTT.

The chain carries TRBV7-9 and TRBJ1-6, with 7 bases that match TRBD1. Germline trimming cut 0 bases from V and 7 bases from J; bases unmatched to any gene: 12. This CDR3 has 18 residues. Germline CDR1 reads SEHNR; CDR2 reads FQNEAQ (reference sequence). CDR3 protein: CASSLAQTGTAKNSPLHF. CDR3 nucleotides: TGTGCCAGCAGCTTAGCCCAAACCGGGACAGCGAAAAATTCACCCCTCCACTTT.

This rearrangement joins TRBV18 to TRBJ2-1; D gene uncertain. V lost 8 bases to trimming and J lost 4 bases, with 18 bases between them. CDR1 is KGHSH and CDR2 is LQKENI in the germline V gene. This CDR3 has 15 amino acids. This chain's CDR3 is CASTRPSSGYNEQFF. The CDR3 DNA reads TGTGCCAGCACTCGTCCTTCATCAGGTTACAATGAGCAGTTCTTC.

This chain uses TRBV27 with TRBJ1-2; maybe TRBD1 (6 bases). The V gene lost 2 bases and the J gene lost 4 bases, with 14 bases spanning the gap. The CDR3 contains 15 residues. Germline V lookup: CDR1 MNHEY, CDR2 SMNVEV (reference sequence). CDR3 in amino acids: CASSLRQGMLYGYTF. The CDR3 coding sequence is TGTGCCAGCAGTTTACGGCAGGGGATGCTCTATGGCTACACCTTC.